This T cell receptor beta chain was obtained from a study of Tregs in tolerant kidney transplant recipients. V was trimmed by 2 bases and J by 3 bases, leaving 2 bases between them. This CDR3 comprises 11 residues. CDR1 and CDR2 (germline): LGHNT, FRNRAP. Profiling relied on immunoSEQ multiplex PCR, and the TCRdb table lists in-frame clones only, not all of them. The data hold roughly 80,000 clones, with around 90% observed a single time. Study results and caveats: In tolerant patients, donor-specific Tregs outgrew total Tregs, suggesting antigen-driven expansion. The small number of patients limits these findings pending further validation. For some patients, primers changed over time, blocking nucleotide-level comparison.

About this clone itself: What it recognizes is unknown.

The nonmyeloablative bone marrow transplants came from related graft donors, with transient mixed chimerism. Unstimulated regulatory T cells (CD4+CD25+CD127-), CD4+CD25- non-regulatory cells, CD4 and CD8 cells were FACS-sorted from thawed PBMCs. This rearrangement joins TRBV12-5 to TRBJ2-7; D remains unclear. This specimen consisted of CD4+ T cells from blood (PBMCs), obtained 24 months after the transplant. The TCR sequence derives from a human patient who received a combined kidney and bone marrow transplant. The graft donor may account for some of the T cells. CDR3 in DNA: TGTGCTAGTGGTTTGTACTACGAGCAGTACTTC. Residues: CASGLYYEQYF.